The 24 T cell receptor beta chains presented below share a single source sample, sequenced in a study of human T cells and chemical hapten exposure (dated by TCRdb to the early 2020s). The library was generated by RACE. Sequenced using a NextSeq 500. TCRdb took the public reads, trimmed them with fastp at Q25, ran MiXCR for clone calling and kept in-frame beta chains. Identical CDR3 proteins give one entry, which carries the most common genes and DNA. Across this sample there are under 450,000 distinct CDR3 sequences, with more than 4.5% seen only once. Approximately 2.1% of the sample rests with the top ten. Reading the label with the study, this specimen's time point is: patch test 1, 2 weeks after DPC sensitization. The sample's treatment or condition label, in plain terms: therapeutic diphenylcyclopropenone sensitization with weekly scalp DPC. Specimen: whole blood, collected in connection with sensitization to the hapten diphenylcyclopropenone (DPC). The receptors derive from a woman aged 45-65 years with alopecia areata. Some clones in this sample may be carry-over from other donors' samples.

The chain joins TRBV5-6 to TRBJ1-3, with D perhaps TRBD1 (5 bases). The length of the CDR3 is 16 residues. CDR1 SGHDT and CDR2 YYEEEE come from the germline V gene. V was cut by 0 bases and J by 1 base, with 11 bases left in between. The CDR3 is CASSLDRWGSGNTIYF. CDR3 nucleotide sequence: TGTGCCAGCAGCTTGGACAGGTGGGGATCTGGAAACACCATATATTTT.

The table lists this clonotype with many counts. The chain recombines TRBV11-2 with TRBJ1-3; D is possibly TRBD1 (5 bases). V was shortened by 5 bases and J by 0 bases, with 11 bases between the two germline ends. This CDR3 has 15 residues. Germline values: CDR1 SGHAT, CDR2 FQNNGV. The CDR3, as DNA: TGTGCCAGCAGCCTCCCGGGGCTCTCTGGAAACACCATATATTTT. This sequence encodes CASSLPGLSGNTIYF.

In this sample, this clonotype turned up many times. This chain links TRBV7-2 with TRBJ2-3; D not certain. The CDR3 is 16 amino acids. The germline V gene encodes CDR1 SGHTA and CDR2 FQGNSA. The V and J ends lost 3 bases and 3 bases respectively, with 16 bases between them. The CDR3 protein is CASSFSAGLRTDTQYF. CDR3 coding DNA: TGTGCCAGCAGCTTCTCTGCCGGGCTCCGAACAGATACGCAGTATTTT.

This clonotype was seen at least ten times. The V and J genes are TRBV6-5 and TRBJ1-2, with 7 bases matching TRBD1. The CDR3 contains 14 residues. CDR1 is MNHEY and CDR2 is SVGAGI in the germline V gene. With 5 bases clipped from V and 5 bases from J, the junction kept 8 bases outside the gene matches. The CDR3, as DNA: TGTGCCAGCAGTATGGGGCGCAGGGGGTATGGCTACACCTTC. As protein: CASSMGRRGYGYTF.

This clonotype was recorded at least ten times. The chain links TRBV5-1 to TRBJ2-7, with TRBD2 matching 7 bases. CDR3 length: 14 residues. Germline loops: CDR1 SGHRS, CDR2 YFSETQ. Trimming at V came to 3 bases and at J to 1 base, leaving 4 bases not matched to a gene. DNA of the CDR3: TGCGCCAGCAGCTGGGGGAGGGGATCCTACGAGCAGTACTTC. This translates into CASSWGRGSYEQYF.

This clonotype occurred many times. DNA for the CDR3: TGTGCCAGCAGCTTTTTCGGGGACAGGGCAGCCGGGGAGCTGTTTTTT. This gives the protein CASSFFGDRAAGELFF. The chain carries TRBV7-6 and TRBJ2-2, with 9 positions matching TRBD1. V gave up 3 bases and J gave up 6 bases; unmatched junction bases: 8. The CDR3 is 16 residues long. CDR1 is SGHVS, CDR2 FNYEAQ, per germline.

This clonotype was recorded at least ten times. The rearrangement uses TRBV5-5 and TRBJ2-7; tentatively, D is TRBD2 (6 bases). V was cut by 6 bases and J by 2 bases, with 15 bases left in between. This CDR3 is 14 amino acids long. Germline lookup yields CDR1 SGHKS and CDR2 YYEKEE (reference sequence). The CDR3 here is CASTFSWGAYEQYF. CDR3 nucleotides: TGTGCCAGCACCTTTTCTTGGGGGGCCTACGAGCAGTACTTC.

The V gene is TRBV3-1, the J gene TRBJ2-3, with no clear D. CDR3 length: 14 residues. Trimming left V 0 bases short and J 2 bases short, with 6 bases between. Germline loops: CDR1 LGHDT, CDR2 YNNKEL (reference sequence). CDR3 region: CASSQDPFTDTQYF. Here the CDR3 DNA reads TGTGCCAGCAGCCAAGATCCATTCACAGATACGCAGTATTTT.

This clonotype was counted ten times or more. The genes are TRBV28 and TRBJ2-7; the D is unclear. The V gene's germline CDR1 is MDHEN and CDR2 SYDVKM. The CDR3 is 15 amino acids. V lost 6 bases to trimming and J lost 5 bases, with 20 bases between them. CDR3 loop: CASSQPARSSHEQYF. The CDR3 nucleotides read TGTGCCAGCAGCCAGCCAGCCAGATCCTCACACGAGCAGTACTTC. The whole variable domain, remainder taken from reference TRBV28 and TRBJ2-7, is DVKVTQSSRYLVKRTGEKVFLECVQDMDHENMFWYRQDPGLGLRLIYFSYDVKMKEKGDIPEGYSVSREKKERFSLILESASTNQTSMYLCASSQPARSSHEQYFGPGTRLTVT.

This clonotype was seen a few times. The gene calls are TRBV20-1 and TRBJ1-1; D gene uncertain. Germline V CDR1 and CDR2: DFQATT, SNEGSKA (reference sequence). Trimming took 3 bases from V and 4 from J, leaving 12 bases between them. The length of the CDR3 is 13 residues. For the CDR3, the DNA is TGCAGTGCTAGGGGTGTCTGGGGCACTGAAGCTTTCTTT. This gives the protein CSARGVWGTEAFF.

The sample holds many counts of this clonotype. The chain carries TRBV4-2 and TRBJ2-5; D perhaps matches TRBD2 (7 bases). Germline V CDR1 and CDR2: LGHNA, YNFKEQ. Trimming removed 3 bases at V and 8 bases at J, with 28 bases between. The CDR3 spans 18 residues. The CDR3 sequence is CASSHTLGAGADQITQYF. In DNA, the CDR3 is TGTGCCAGCAGCCACACCCTGGGGGCGGGGGCGGACCAGATAACCCAGTACTTC.

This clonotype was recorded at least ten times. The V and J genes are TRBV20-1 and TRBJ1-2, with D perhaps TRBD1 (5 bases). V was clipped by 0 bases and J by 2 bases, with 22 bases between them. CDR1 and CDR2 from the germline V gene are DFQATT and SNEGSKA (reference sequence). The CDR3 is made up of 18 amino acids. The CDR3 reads CSARDSHQDGAENYGYTF. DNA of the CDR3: TGCAGTGCTAGAGATTCCCACCAAGATGGGGCGGAGAACTATGGCTACACCTTC.

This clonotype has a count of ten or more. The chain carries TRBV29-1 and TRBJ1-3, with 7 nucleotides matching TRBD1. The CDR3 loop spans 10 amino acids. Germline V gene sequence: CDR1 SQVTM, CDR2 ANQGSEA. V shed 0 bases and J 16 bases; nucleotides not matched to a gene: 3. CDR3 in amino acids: CSVEEGQKYF. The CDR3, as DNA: TGCAGCGTTGAAGAGGGACAGAAGTATTTT.

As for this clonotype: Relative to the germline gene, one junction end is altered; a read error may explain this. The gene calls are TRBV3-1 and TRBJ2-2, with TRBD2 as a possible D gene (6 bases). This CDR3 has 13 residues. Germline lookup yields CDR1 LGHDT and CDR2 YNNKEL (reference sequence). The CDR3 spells CVSGLAGPGELFF. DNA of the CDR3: TGTGTCAGCGGGCTGGCGGGCCCCGGGGAGCTGTTTTTT.

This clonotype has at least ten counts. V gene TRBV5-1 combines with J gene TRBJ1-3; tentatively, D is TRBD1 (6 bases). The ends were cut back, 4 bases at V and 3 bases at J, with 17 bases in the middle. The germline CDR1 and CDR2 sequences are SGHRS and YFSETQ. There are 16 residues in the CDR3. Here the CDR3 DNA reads TGCGCCAGCAGCCTGGAGGCGGGGGCCGGTGGAAACACCATATATTTT. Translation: CASSLEAGAGGNTIYF. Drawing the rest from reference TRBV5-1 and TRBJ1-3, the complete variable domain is KAGVTQTPRYLIKTRGQQVTLSCSPISGHRSVSWYQQTPGQGLQFLFEYFSETQRNKGNFPGRFSGRQFSNSRSEMNVSTLELGDSALYLCASSLEAGAGGNTIYFGEGSWLTVV.

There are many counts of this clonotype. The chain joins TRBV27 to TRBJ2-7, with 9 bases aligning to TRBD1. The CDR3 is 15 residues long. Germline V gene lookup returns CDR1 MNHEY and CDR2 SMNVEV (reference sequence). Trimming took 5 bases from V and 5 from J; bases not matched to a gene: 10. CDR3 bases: TGTGCCAGCAGTGCCCGGACAGGGGCGGCACACGAGCAGTACTTC. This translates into CASSARTGAAHEQYF.

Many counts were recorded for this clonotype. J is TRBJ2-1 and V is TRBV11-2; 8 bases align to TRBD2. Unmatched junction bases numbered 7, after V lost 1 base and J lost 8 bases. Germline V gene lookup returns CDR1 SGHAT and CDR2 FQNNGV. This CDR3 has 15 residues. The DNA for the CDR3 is TGTGCCAGCAGCTTAGTGGGCGGGGGGTTGGATGAGCAGTTCTTC. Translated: CASSLVGGGLDEQFF.

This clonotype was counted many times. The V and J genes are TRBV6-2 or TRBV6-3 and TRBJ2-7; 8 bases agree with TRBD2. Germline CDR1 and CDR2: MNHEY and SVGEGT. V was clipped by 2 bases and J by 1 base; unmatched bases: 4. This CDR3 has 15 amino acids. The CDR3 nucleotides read TGTGCCAGCAGTTACGCGGGAGGCCTATCCTACGAGCAGTACTTC. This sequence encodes CASSYAGGLSYEQYF.

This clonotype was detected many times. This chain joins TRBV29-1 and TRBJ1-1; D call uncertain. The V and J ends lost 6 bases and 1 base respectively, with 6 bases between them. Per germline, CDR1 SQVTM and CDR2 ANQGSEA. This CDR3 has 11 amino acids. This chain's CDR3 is CSVAKNTEAFF. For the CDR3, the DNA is TGCAGCGTCGCCAAGAACACTGAAGCTTTCTTT.

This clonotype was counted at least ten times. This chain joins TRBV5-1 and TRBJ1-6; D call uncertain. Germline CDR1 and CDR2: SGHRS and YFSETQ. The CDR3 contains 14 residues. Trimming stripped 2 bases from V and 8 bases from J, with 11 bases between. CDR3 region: CASSFSPPDSPLHF. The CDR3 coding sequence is TGCGCCAGCAGCTTTTCCCCCCCGGATTCACCCCTCCACTTT.

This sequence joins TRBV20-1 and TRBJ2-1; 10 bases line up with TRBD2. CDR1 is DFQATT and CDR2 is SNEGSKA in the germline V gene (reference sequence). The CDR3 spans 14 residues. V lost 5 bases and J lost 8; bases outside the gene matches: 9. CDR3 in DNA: TGCAGTGCTGGGGGACTAGCGACAGGCGATGAGCAGTTCTTC. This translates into CSAGGLATGDEQFF.

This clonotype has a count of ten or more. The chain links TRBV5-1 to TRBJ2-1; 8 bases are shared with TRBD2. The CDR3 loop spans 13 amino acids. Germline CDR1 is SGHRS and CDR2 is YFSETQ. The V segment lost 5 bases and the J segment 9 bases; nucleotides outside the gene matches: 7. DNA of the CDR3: TGCGCCAGCAGTCGAGGGACTAGTAGTGAGCAGTTCTTC. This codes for CASSRGTSSEQFF.

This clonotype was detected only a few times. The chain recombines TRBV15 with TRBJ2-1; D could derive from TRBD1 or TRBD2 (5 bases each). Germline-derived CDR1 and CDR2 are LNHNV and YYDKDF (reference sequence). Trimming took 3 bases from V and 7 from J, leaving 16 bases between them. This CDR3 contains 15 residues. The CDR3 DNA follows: TGTGCCACCAGCAGCTGGGGGAGTAATGGGAATGAGCAGTTCTTC. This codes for CATSSWGSNGNEQFF.

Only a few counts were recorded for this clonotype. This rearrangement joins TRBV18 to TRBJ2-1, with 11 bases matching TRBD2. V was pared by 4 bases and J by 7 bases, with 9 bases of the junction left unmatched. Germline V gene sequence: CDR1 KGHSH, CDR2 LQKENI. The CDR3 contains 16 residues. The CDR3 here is CASSRALAGGQNEQFF. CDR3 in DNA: TGTGCCAGCTCACGTGCCCTAGCGGGGGGCCAGAATGAGCAGTTCTTC.